These T cell receptor beta chains were read from a single sample in a study of glioma-infiltrating T cells. TCRdb redid the calling of the multiplex PCR reads with MiXCR, one entry per CDR3 protein. Of some 190,000 distinct CDR3 sequences in the sample, 32% are singletons; the top ten hold 20%. What was sequenced was glioma tissue, nonneoplastic brain tissue, or PBMCs (not recorded which). The receptors originated from a human donor with low-grade glioma or glioblastoma, undergoing nonglioma brain surgery, or in good health (not recorded which). The CDR3 runs from the conserved cysteine through the conserved F or W. D genes are given only for firm matches. Some rows have no size entry. The others give once, few or many, or a class for an expanded clone.

CDR3 protein,CDR3 DNA,D gene,V gene,J gene,clone size
CASSYNTLAGDSYEQYF,TGTGCCAGCAGTTACAACACGCTAGCGGGGGACTCCTACGAGCAGTACTTC,TRBD2,TRBV6-2/TRBV6-3,TRBJ2-7,NA
CSAAQGPLQEQYF,TGCAGTGCCGCACAGGGACCACTCCAAGAGCAGTACTTC,NA,TRBV20-1,TRBJ2-7,NA
CASSQITGLNTGELFF,TGCGCCAGCAGCCAAATTACAGGATTGAACACCGGGGAGCTGTTTTTT,NA,TRBV4-1,TRBJ2-2,NA
CASSPLQGYEQYF,TGTGCCAGCAGCCCCCTCCAGGGCTACGAGCAGTACTTC,NA,TRBV12-3/TRBV12-4,TRBJ2-7,few
CASSQDQEKEQYF,TGTGCCAGCAGCCAAGATCAGGAGAAGGAGCAGTACTTC,NA,TRBV3-1,TRBJ2-7,NA
CASSYRVQETQYF,TGCGCCAGCAGCTACCGGGTCCAAGAGACCCAGTACTTC,NA,TRBV5-1,TRBJ2-5,many
CASAQGPYSNQPQHF,TGTGCCAGCGCCCAGGGCCCTTATAGCAATCAGCCCCAGCATTTT,NA,TRBV2,TRBJ1-5,many
CASSYSPRTGEAYEQYF,TGTGCCAGCAGTTACTCTCCAAGGACAGGAGAGGCCTACGAGCAGTACTTC,TRBD1,TRBV6-2/TRBV6-3,TRBJ2-7,medium-sized
CASSFPLAGGPSYEQYF,TGTGCCAGCAGCTTCCCTCTAGCAGGGGGTCCCTCCTACGAGCAGTACTTC,TRBD1,TRBV7-2,TRBJ2-7,NA
CAWSVGVFNEQFF,TGTGCCTGGAGTGTCGGGGTTTTTAATGAGCAGTTCTTC,NA,TRBV30,TRBJ2-1,few
CASSRSNPGSANTGELFF,TGTGCCAGCAGCCGATCGAATCCCGGGTCAGCGAACACCGGGGAGCTGTTTTTT,NA,TRBV14,TRBJ2-2,NA
CASSSDRMNTEAFF,TGTGCCAGCAGTTCGGACAGAATGAACACTGAAGCTTTCTTT,NA,TRBV6-2/TRBV6-3,TRBJ1-1,many
CASSYSPAGGHNEQFF,TGTGCCAGCAGTTACTCTCCAGCGGGAGGGCACAATGAGCAGTTCTTC,TRBD2,TRBV6-6,TRBJ2-1,NA
CASSSGYEQYF,TGTGCCAGCAGTTCAGGGTACGAGCAGTACTTC,NA,TRBV27,TRBJ2-7,many
CASSESFSDSGSLYNEQFF,TGTGCCAGCAGTGAATCCTTTAGTGATAGCGGGAGTTTATACAATGAGCAGTTCTTC,TRBD2,TRBV25-1,TRBJ2-1,many
CASSRLPAASYEQYF,TGCGCCAGCAGCCGCCTCCCAGCGGCCTCCTACGAGCAGTACTTC,NA,TRBV4-1,TRBJ2-7,many
CASSLASDHSYEQYF,TGTGCCAGCAGCTTAGCTAGCGACCACTCCTACGAGCAGTACTTC,NA,TRBV7-2,TRBJ2-7,many
CASSLGRTSTDTQYF,TGTGCCAGCAGCTTGGGCAGAACTAGCACAGATACGCAGTATTTT,NA,TRBV7-9,TRBJ2-3,many
CASLRQGDTEAFF,TGTGCCAGCCTCAGACAGGGGGACACTGAAGCTTTCTTT,TRBD1,TRBV5-5,TRBJ1-1,few
CSVDQGGARNEQFF,TGCAGCGTTGATCAGGGTGGCGCCCGCAATGAGCAGTTCTTC,NA,TRBV29-1,TRBJ2-1,many
CASSRDSEYAEAFF,TGTGCCAGCAGCCGGGACAGCGAGTACGCTGAAGCTTTCTTT,TRBD1,TRBV12-3/TRBV12-4,TRBJ1-1,many
CASSQGESRANTEAFF,TGCGCCAGCAGCCAAGGTGAATCTAGAGCGAACACTGAAGCTTTCTTT,NA,TRBV4-1,TRBJ1-1,many
CASSLDYSSTDTQYF,TGTGCCAGCAGCTTAGATTACAGTAGCACAGATACGCAGTATTTT,NA,TRBV7-2,TRBJ2-3,many
CASSLEGAIRNTIYF,TGTGCCAGCAGCCTCGAGGGGGCTATAAGAAACACCATATATTTT,TRBD1,TRBV11-2,TRBJ1-3,NA
CASSLDGSQPQHF,TGTGCCAGCAGTTTGGACGGGAGTCAGCCCCAGCATTTT,NA,TRBV12-3/TRBV12-4,TRBJ1-5,few
CAIRGSSNEKLFF,TGTGCCATCAGAGGGAGCTCCAATGAAAAACTGTTTTTT,NA,TRBV10-3,TRBJ1-4,many
CASSERDSGTEAFF,TGTGCCAGCAGTGAACGGGACAGTGGCACTGAAGCTTTCTTT,TRBD1,TRBV9,TRBJ1-1,NA
CASSRMRLADNEQFF,TGTGCCAGCAGCCGGATGAGACTAGCGGACAATGAGCAGTTCTTC,TRBD2,TRBV3-1,TRBJ2-1,many
CATSDSRQGGINQPQHF,TGTGCCACCAGTGACTCCCGACAGGGGGGGATCAATCAGCCCCAGCATTTT,TRBD1,TRBV24-1,TRBJ1-5,NA
CASSSRTGTSQETQCF,TGTGCCAGCAGCTCCAGGACAGGGACTAGCCAAGAGACCCAGTGCTTC,NA,TRBV11-2,TRBJ2-5,NA
CASSPTRSGYNEQFF,TGCGCCAGCAGCCCAACTAGATCCGGCTACAATGAGCAGTTCTTC,NA,TRBV4-1,TRBJ2-1,many
CASSPDGTTGYEQYFGPGTEAFF,NA,NA,TRBV7-2,TRBJ1-1,once
CATSRLGPTGELFF,TGTGCCACCAGCAGACTGGGGCCCACCGGGGAGCTGTTTTTT,NA,TRBV15,TRBJ2-2,many
CASSQELAEYNEQFF,TGTGCCAGCAGCCAAGAACTAGCGGAATACAATGAGCAGTTCTTC,TRBD2,TRBV4-2,TRBJ2-1,many
CASSSATGGTGANVLTF,TGTGCCAGCAGTTCAGCCACAGGGGGTACTGGGGCCAACGTCCTGACTTTC,TRBD1,TRBV12-3/TRBV12-4,TRBJ2-6,many
CASTPGALPSYEQYF,TGTGCCAGTACACCAGGGGCCCTTCCCTCCTACGAGCAGTACTTC,NA,TRBV19,TRBJ2-7,NA
CASSLLQGEQPQHF,TGTGCCAGCAGCTTGCTACAGGGTGAACAGCCCCAGCATTTT,NA,TRBV5-6,TRBJ1-5,many
CSAEGVSGNEQFF,TGCAGTGCTGAAGGGGTCAGCGGGAATGAGCAGTTCTTC,NA,TRBV20-1,TRBJ2-1,many
CASILVPFGDTEAFF,TGTGCCAGCATCTTAGTCCCGTTTGGGGACACTGAAGCTTTCTTT,NA,TRBV11-2,TRBJ1-1,NA
CASSLGSGTSGTTVTDTQYF,TGTGCCAGCAGCTTGGGTTCAGGGACTAGCGGGACTACTGTCACAGATACGCAGTATTTT,TRBD2,TRBV5-8,TRBJ2-3,few
CASSQEVGGWEKLFF,TGCGCCAGCAGCCAAGAAGTAGGGGGCTGGGAAAAACTGTTTTTT,TRBD1,TRBV4-1,TRBJ1-4,few
CASSRQGLYEQYF,TGTGCCAGCAGTCGACAGGGCCTCTACGAGCAGTACTTC,TRBD1,TRBV27,TRBJ2-7,many